This T cell receptor (beta chain) was sequenced in a study of early T cells in non-severe SARS-CoV-2 infection. CDR3 length: 15 residues. V shed 0 bases, J shed 5 bases, and the junction held 4 bases outside the gene matches. Germline lookup yields CDR1 SGHRS and CDR2 YFSETQ. The TCR library protocol was used to attach unique molecular identifiers. These identifiers were attached to individual cDNA molecules. From the 5' RACE reads, TCRdb called clonotypes with MiXCR, one entry per CDR3 protein. This table holds under 45,000 distinct CDR3 sequences, around 9.9% found once. This clonotype was found many times.

Source material: whole blood. The source of this sequence is an adult who was a healthcare worker with PCR-confirmed SARS-CoV-2 infection or an uninfected control (not recorded which). The chain recombines TRBV5-1 with TRBJ2-3; 9 bases map to TRBD2. The CDR3 loop reads CASSLGGGAVDTQYF. The CDR3 DNA is TGCGCCAGCAGCTTGGGCGGGGGGGCCGTAGATACGCAGTATTTT.